Sequencing of this T cell receptor (beta chain) was carried out in a study of T cell responses to AZD1222 COVID-19 vaccine. Some clones are missing from TCRdb's copy, which holds only in-frame ones; the method was immunoSEQ multiplex PCR. Of about 110,000 clones in the sample, about 85% were seen once. Points on this clone: Its target is not known.

This CDR3 has 16 amino acids. Germline CDR1 LGHNA, CDR2 YNFKEQ. Trimming took 0 bases from V and 6 from J; bases not matched to a gene: 10. Notes on the study in general: It was only after the peak T cell response that any repertoires were sampled. Vaccination with two AZD1222 doses was followed by a rise in Spike-specific TCR breadth and depth.

Analyses pooled second doses at about 4 or about 12 weeks. Sample: peripheral blood, taken 28 days after the second AZD1222 dose. The sequence was obtained from an adult who received the AZD1222 COVID-19 vaccine. The rearrangement links TRBV4-2 to TRBJ1-2; 7 bases align to TRBD1. Here the CDR3 reads CASSQETGYVNDGYTF. CDR3 in DNA: TGTGCCAGCAGCCAAGAGACAGGGTATGTTAATGATGGCTACACCTTC.